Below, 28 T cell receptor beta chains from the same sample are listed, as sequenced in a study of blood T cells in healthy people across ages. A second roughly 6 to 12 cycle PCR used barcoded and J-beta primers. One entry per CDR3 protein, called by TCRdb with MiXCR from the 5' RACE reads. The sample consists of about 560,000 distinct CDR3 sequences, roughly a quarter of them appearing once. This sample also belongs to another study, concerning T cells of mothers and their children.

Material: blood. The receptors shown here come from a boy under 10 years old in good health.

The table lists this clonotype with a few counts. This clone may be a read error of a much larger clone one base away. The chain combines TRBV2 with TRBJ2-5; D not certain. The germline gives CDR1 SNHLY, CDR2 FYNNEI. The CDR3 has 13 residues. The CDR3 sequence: CASSVGQQETQCF. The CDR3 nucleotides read TGTGCCAGCAGTGTAGGTCAGCAAGAGACCCAGTGCTTC.

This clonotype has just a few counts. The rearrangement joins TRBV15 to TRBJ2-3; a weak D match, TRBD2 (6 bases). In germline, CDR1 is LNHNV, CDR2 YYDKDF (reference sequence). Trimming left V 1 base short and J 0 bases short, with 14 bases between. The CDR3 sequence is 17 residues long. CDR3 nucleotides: TGTGCCACCAGCAGAGCCCATCCGGGACTTAGCACAGATACGCAGTATTTT. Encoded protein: CATSRAHPGLSTDTQYF.

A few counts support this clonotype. The CDR3 sequence: CASSLNPAAGAGYTF. As DNA, the CDR3 is TGTGCCAGCAGTTTAAATCCCGCGGCAGGGGCTGGCTACACCTTC. This chain links TRBV27 with TRBJ1-2; D is perhaps TRBD1 (6 bases). This CDR3 has 15 residues. The germline CDR1 and CDR2 sequences are MNHEY and SMNVEV (reference sequence). Trimming left V 2 bases short and J 7 bases short, with 17 bases between.

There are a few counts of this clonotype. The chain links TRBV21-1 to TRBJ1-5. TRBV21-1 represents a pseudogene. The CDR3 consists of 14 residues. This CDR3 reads CARWRHPSNQPQHF. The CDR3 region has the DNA TGTGCCCGCTGGCGACATCCTAGCAATCAGCCCCAGCATTTT.

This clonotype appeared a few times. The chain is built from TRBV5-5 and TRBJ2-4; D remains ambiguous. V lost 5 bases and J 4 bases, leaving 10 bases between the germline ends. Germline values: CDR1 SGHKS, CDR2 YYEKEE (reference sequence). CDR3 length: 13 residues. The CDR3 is CASSAGVKNIQYF. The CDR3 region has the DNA TGTGCCAGCAGTGCCGGAGTAAAAAACATTCAGTACTTC.

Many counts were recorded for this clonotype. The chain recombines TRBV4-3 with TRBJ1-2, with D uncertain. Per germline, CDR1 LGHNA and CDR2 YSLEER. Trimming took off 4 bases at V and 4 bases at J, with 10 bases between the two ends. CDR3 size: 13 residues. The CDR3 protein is CASSPRSGYGYTF. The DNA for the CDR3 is TGCGCCAGCAGCCCCCGAAGCGGCTATGGCTACACCTTC.

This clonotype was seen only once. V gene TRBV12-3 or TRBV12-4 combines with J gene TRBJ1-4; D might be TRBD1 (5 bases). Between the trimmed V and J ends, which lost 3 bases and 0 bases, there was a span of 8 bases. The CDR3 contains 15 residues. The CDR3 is CASSLGETTNEKLFF. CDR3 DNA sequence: TGTGCCAGCAGTTTGGGGGAGACAACTAATGAAAAACTGTTTTTT.

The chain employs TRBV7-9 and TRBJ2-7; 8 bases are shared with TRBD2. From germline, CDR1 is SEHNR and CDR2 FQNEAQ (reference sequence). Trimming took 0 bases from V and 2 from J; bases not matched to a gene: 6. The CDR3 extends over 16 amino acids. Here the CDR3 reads CASSLAATGGTYEQYF. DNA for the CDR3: TGTGCCAGCAGCTTAGCCGCGACGGGAGGGACCTACGAGCAGTACTTC.

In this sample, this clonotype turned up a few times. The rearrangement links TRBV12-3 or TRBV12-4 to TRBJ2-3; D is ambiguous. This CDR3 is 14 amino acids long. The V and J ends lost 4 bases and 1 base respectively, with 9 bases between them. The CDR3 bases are TGTGCCAGCAGTTCCACCCGGGGCACAGATACGCAGTATTTT. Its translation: CASSSTRGTDTQYF.

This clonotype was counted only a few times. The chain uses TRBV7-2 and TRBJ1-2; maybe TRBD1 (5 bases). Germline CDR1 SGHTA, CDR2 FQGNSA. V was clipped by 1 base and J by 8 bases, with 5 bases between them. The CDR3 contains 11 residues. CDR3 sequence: CASSLGQGYTF. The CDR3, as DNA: TGTGCCAGCAGCTTAGGACAGGGCTACACCTTC.

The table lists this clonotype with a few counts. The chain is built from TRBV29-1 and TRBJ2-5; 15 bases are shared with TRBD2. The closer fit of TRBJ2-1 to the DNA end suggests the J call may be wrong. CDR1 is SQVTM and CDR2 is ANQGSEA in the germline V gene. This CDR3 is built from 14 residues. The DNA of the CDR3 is TGCAGCGTTGAAGAAGGACTAGCGGGGGGGCCGCAGTTCTTC. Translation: CSVEEGLAGGPQFF.

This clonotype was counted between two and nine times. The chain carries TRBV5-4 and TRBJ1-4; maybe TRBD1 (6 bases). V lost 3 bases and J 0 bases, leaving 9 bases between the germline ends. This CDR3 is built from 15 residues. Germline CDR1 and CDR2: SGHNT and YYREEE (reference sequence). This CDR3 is CASSSAGATNEKLFF. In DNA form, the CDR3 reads TGTGCCAGCAGCTCAGCAGGGGCAACTAATGAAAAACTGTTTTTT.

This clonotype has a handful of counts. CDR3 nucleotides: TGTGCCTGGAGTATGGGACTACAAGAGACCCAGTACTTC. This codes for CAWSMGLQETQYF. The chain recombines TRBV30 with TRBJ2-5; 7 nucleotides line up with TRBD2. Per germline, CDR1 GTSNPN and CDR2 SVGIG (reference sequence). The CDR3 sequence is 13 residues long. The trim removed 2 bases at V and 2 bases at J, leaving 2 bases unmatched.

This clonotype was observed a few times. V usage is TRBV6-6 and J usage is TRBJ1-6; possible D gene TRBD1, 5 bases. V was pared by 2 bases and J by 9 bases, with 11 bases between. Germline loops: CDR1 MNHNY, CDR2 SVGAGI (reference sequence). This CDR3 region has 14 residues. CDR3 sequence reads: CASSYRQGGSPLHF. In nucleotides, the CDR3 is TGTGCCAGCAGTTACCGGCAGGGCGGTTCACCCCTCCACTTT.

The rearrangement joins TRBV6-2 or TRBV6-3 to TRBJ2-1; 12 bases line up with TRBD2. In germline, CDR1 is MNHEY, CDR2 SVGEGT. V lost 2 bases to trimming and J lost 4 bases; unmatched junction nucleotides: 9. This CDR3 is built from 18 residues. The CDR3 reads CASSYTLAGGQRYNEQFF. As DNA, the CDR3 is TGTGCCAGCAGTTACACCCTAGCGGGAGGGCAAAGGTACAATGAGCAGTTCTTC.

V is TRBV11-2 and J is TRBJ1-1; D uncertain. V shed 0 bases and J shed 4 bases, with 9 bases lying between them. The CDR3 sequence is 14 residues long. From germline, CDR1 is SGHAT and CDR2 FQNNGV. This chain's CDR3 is CASSLDTASTEAFF. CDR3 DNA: TGTGCCAGCAGCTTAGACACAGCCTCCACTGAAGCTTTCTTT.

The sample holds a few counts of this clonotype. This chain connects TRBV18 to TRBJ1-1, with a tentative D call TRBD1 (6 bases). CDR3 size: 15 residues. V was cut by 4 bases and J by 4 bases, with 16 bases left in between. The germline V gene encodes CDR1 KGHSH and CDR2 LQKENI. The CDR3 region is CASSQTGAPLTEAFF. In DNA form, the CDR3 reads TGTGCCAGCTCACAGACGGGGGCGCCCCTCACTGAAGCTTTCTTT.

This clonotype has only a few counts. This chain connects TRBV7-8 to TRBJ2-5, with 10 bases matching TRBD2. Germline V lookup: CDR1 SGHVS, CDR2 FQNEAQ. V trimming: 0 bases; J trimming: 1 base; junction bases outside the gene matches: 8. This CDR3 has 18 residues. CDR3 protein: CASSLARRIAGGQETQYF. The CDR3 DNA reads TGTGCCAGCAGCTTAGCGCGTCGAATAGCGGGAGGCCAAGAGACCCAGTACTTC.

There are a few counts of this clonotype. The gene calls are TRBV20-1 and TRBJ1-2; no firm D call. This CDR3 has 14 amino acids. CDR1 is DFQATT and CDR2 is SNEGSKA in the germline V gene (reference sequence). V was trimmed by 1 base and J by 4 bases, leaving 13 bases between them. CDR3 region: CSARGLDGGYGYTF. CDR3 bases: TGCAGTGCTAGAGGATTAGATGGCGGCTATGGCTACACCTTC.

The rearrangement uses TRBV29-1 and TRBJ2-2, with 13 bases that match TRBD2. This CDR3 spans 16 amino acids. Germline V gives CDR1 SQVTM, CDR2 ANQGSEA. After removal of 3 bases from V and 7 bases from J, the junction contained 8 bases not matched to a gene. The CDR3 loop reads CSVEIGTSGNNGELFF. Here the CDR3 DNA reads TGCAGCGTTGAGATAGGGACTAGCGGGAATAACGGGGAGCTGTTTTTT.

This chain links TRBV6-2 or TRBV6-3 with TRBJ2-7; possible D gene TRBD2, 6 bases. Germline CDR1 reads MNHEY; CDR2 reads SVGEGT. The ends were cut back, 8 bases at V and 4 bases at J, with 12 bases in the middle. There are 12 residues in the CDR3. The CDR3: CASYGGPYEQYF. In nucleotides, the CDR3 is TGTGCCAGCTACGGGGGACCTTACGAGCAGTACTTC.

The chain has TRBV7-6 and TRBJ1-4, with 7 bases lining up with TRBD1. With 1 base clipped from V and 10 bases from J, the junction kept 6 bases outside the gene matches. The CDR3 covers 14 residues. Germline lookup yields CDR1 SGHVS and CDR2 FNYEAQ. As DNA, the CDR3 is TGTGCCAGCAGCTTAGGCAGGGGGTCTGGAAAACTGTTTTTT. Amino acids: CASSLGRGSGKLFF.

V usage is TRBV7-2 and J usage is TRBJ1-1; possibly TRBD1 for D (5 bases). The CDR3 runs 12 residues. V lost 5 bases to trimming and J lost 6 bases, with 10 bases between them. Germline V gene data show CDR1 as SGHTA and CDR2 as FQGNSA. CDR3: CASSRGNAEAFF. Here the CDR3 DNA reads TGTGCCAGCAGCAGGGGAAATGCTGAAGCTTTCTTT.

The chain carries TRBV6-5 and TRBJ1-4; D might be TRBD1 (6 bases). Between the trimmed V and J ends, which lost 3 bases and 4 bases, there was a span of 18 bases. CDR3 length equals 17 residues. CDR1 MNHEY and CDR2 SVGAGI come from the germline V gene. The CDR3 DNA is TGTGCCAGCAGTTATCAAGGGGGGCGAACGTATAATGAAAAACTGTTTTTT. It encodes CASSYQGGRTYNEKLFF.

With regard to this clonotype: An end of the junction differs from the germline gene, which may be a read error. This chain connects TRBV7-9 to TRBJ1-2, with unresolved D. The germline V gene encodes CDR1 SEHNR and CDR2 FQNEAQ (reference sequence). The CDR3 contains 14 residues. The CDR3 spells CASSLVNGRNGHTF. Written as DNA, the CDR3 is TGTGCCAGCAGCTTAGTGAACGGGAGGAATGGCCACACCTTC.

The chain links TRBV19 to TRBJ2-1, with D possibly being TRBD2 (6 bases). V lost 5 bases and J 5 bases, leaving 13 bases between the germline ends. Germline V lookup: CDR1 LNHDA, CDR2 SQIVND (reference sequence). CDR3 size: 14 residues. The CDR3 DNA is TGTGCCAGTAGTCTTAGCGGAGATAACAATGAGCAGTTCTTC. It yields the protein CASSLSGDNNEQFF.

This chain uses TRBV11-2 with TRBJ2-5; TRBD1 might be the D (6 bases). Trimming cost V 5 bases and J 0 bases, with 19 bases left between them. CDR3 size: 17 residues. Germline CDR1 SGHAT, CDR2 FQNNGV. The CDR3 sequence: CASSRLGTTEYQETQYF. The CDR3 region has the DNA TGTGCCAGCAGCCGCCTAGGGACAACAGAATACCAAGAGACCCAGTACTTC.

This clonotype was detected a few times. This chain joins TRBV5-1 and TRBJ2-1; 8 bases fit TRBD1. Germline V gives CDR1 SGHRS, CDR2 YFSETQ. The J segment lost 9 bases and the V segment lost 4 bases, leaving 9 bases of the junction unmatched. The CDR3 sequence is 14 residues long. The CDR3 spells CASSDRDRRLEQFF. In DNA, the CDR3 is TGCGCCAGCAGCGACCGGGACAGGCGCCTTGAGCAGTTCTTC.